This TCR beta chain was recovered during a study of human T cells and chemical hapten exposure. The sample's time point: patch test 2, 6 weeks after DPC sensitization. Documented treatment: therapeutic diphenylcyclopropenone sensitization with weekly scalp DPC. The total RNA was obtained from whole blood that was not fractionated. This clonotype was found many times. Between the trimmed V and J ends, which lost 10 bases and 4 bases, there was a span of 13 bases. Germline V gives CDR1 KGHSH, CDR2 LQKENI. This CDR3 region has 12 residues. TCRdb re-derived calls from the RACE reads in MiXCR, one entry per CDR3 protein. Here the sample spans tens of thousands of distinct CDR3 sequences, 9.5% to 10% being singletons.

The specimen was whole blood, collected in connection with sensitization to the hapten diphenylcyclopropenone (DPC). The TCR comes from a woman in her 30s with alopecia areata. Some clones in this sample may be carry-over from other donors' samples. This sequence joins TRBV18 and TRBJ1-1, with no clear D. CDR3 region: CATNPGSTEAFF. DNA of the CDR3: TGTGCCACGAACCCAGGCTCCACTGAAGCTTTCTTT.